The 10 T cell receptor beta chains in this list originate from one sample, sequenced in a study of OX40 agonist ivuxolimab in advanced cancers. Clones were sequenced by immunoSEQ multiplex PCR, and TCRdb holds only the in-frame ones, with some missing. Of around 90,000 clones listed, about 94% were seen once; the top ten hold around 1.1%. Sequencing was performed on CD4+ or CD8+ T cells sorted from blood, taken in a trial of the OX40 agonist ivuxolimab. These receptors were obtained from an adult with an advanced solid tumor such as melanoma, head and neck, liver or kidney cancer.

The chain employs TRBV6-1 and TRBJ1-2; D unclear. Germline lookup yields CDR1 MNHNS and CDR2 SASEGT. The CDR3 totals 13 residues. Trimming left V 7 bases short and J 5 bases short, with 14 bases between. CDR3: CASTWGGLYGYTF. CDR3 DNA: TGTGCCAGCACCTGGGGAGGCTTATATGGCTACACCTTC.

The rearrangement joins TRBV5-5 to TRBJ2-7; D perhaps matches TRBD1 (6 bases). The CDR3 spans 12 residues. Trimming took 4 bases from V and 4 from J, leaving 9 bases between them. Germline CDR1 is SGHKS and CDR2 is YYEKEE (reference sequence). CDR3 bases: TGTGCCAGCAGCAAAGACAGGTACGAGCAGTACTTC. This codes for CASSKDRYEQYF. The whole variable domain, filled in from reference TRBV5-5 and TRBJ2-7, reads DAGVTQSPTHLIKTRGQQVTLRCSPISGHKSVSWYQQVLGQGPQFIFQYYEKEERGRGNFPDRFSARQFPNYSSELNVNALLLGDSALYLCASSKDRYEQYFGPGTRLTVT.

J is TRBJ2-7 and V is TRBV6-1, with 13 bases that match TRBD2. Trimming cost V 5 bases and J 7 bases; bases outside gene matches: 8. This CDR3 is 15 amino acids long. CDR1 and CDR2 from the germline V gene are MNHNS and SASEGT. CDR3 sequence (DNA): TGTGCCAGCAGTAATAATGGGACTAGCGGGAAGGAGCAGTACTTC. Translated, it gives CASSNNGTSGKEQYF.

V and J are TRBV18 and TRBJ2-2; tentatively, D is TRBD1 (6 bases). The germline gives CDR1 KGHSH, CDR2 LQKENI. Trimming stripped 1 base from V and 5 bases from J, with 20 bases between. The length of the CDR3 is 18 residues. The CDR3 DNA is TGTGCCAGCTCACCACTCATTGCTACAGGGCGCGAAACCGGGGAGCTGTTTTTT. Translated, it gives CASSPLIATGRETGELFF. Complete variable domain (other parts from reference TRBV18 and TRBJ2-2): NAGVMQNPRHLVRRRGQEARLRCSPMKGHSHVYWYRQLPEEGLKFMVYLQKENIIDESGMPKERFSAEFPKEGPSILRIQQVVRGDSAAYFCASSPLIATGRETGELFFGEGSRLTVL.

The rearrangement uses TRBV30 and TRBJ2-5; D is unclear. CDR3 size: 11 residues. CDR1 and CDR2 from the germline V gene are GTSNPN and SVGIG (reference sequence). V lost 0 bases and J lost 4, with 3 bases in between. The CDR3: CAWSVTETQYF. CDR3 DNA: TGTGCCTGGAGTGTTACAGAGACCCAGTACTTC.

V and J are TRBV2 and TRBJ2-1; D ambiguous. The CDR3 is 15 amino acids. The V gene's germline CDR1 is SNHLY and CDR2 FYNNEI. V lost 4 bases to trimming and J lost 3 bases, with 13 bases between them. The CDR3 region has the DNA TGTGCCAGCAGTGTTGACGGAGTGAACTACAATGAGCAGTTCTTC. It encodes CASSVDGVNYNEQFF.

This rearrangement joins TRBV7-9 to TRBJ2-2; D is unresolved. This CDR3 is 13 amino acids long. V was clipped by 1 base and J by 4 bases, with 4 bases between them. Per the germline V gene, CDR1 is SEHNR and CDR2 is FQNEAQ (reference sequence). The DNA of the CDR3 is TGTGCCAGCAGCTTAGGGATCACCGGGGAGCTGTTTTTT. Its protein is CASSLGITGELFF.

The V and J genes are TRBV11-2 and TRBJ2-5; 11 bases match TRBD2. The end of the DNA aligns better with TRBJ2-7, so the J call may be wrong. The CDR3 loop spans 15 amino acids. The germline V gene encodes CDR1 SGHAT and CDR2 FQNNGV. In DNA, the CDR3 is TGTGCCAGCAGCTTAGGACTAGCGGGAACCTACGAGCAGTACTTC. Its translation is CASSLGLAGTYEQYF.

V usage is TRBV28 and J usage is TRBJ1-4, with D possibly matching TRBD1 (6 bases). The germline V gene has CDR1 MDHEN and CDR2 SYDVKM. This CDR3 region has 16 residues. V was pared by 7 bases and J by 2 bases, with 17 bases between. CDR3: CASTTAGGGTNEKLFF. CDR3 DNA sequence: TGTGCCAGCACCACGGCGGGCGGGGGCACTAATGAAAAACTGTTTTTT. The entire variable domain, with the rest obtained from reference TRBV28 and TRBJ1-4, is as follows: DVKVTQSSRYLVKRTGEKVFLECVQDMDHENMFWYRQDPGLGLRLIYFSYDVKMKEKGDIPEGYSVSREKKERFSLILESASTNQTSMYLCASTTAGGGTNEKLFFGSGTQLSVL.

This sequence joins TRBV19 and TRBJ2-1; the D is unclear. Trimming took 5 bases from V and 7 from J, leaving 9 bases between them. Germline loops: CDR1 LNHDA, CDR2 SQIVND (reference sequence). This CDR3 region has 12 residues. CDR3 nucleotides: TGTGCCAGTAGTGCCCCCGGTAATGAGCAGTTCTTC. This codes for CASSAPGNEQFF.